Below are 24 T cell receptor beta chains sequenced from a single sample in a study of cytomegalovirus exposure and HLA in healthy donors (dated by TCRdb to the late 2010s). Library method: the immunoSEQ multiplex PCR assay. TCRdb limited this immuneACCESS table to in-frame rearrangements with V and J called. A share of clones is missing; checked studies link under half to unresolved V genes, and the rest is unexplained. The sample data list about 170,000 clones, and around nine tenths of these were observed just once. The leading ten clones occupy 10% of the sample. Sequencing was performed on PBMCs. These receptor sequences come from a woman under 30 in good health and CMV-seropositive.

The CDR3 is CASSQDVALGQYF. The CDR3 DNA reads TGTGCCAGCAGCCAAGATGTGGCCCTAGGGCAGTACTTC. The V and J genes are TRBV14 and TRBJ2-7; no firm D call. Per germline, CDR1 SGHDN and CDR2 FVKESK. The V and J ends lost 0 bases and 9 bases respectively, with 12 bases between them. CDR3 size: 13 residues.

The rearrangement joins TRBV27 to TRBJ2-7; tentative D call: TRBD2 (7 bases). The germline gives CDR1 MNHEY, CDR2 SMNVEV (reference sequence). This CDR3 is built from 15 residues. V lost 1 base, J lost 1 base, and 11 bases lay in between. CDR3 nucleotides: TGTGCCAGCAGTTTATGGGGGGGGGCATCCTACGAGCAGTACTTC. It is translated as CASSLWGGASYEQYF.

This rearrangement joins TRBV18 to TRBJ2-7; 14 nucleotides align to TRBD2. With V trimmed by 4 bases and J by 1 base, 6 bases remained unmatched. CDR3 length equals 17 residues. Germline V gene data show CDR1 as KGHSH and CDR2 as LQKENI. The CDR3 DNA reads TGTGCCAGCTCACGCGAAGGGACTAGCGGGAGTTCCTACGAGCAGTACTTC. This translates into CASSREGTSGSSYEQYF.

The chain combines TRBV12-5 with TRBJ2-3; 7 bases fit TRBD2. CDR1 and CDR2 from the germline V gene are LGHNT and FRNRAP. The junction had 6 bases not matched to a gene; V was cut back by 3 bases and J by 3 bases. There are 15 residues in the CDR3. CDR3: CASGFGAGETDTQYF. CDR3 in DNA: TGTGCTAGTGGTTTCGGGGCGGGAGAGACAGATACGCAGTATTTT.

CDR3 nucleotides: TGTGCCAGTAGTCCCGGTAGGCCCCCGGGGGACAATGAGCAGTTCTTC. Its protein product is CASSPGRPPGDNEQFF. The chain links TRBV19 to TRBJ2-1; possibly TRBD2 for D (6 bases). This CDR3 contains 16 residues. V lost 5 bases, J lost 5 bases, and 19 bases lay in between. The germline gives CDR1 LNHDA, CDR2 SQIVND (reference sequence).

The gene calls are TRBV19 and TRBJ2-1; TRBD2 matches at 10 bases. The CDR3 has 17 residues. The V gene's germline CDR1 is LNHDA and CDR2 SQIVND (reference sequence). Unmatched junction bases numbered 14, after V lost 4 bases and J lost 8 bases. The CDR3 spells CASSSVRSGRAHHEQFF. CDR3 DNA sequence: TGTGCCAGTAGTAGTGTAAGGAGCGGGAGGGCCCACCATGAGCAGTTCTTC.

This clone was counted only a few times. The rearrangement uses TRBV7-3 and TRBJ2-7; 9 bases map to TRBD2. Germline V lookup: CDR1 SGHTA, CDR2 FQGTGA. The V and J ends lost 2 bases and 5 bases, in that order; junction bases with no gene match: 4. The CDR3 is 14 amino acids. CDR3 DNA sequence: TGTGCCAGCAGCTTAGCGGGAGGGCACAACGAGCAGTACTTC. The encoded protein is CASSLAGGHNEQYF. Filled out from reference TRBV7-3 and TRBJ2-7, the complete variable domain reads GAGVSQTPSNKVTEKGKYVELRCDPISGHTALYWYRQSLGQGPEFLIYFQGTGAADDSGLPNDRFFAVRPEGSVSTLKIQRTERGDSAVYLCASSLAGGHNEQYFGPGTRLTVT.

This clone was detected a few times. V usage is TRBV13 and J usage is TRBJ2-3, with a possible D match to TRBD2 (6 bases). Germline V gene data show CDR1 as PRHDT and CDR2 as FYEKMQ (reference sequence). The V and J ends lost 5 bases and 4 bases respectively, with 16 bases between them. There are 15 residues in the CDR3. The CDR3 DNA is TGTGCCAGCAGCCCTGTTGTGGAGGGAGCAGATACGCAGTATTTT. Translating gives CASSPVVEGADTQYF.

This clone was picked up a small number of times. V is TRBV10-1 and J is TRBJ2-7; D perhaps matches TRBD2 (5 bases). The V end lost 10 bases, the J end lost 2 bases, and 9 bases lay between the germline ends. Germline lookup yields CDR1 WNHNN and CDR2 SYGVQD (reference sequence). The CDR3 is 11 residues long. CDR3 DNA sequence: TGCGCCACCAGGAGGCCCTACGAGCAGTACTTC. It codes for CATRRPYEQYF.

This clone was recorded only once. The chain employs TRBV9 and TRBJ2-7; 13 bases line up with TRBD2. V trimming: 3 bases; J trimming: 7 bases; junction bases outside the gene matches: 7. Germline V gene data show CDR1 as SGDLS and CDR2 as YYNGEE. The CDR3 length is 15 residues. The CDR3 sequence: CASSGTSGSGREQYF. The CDR3 bases are TGTGCCAGCAGCGGGACTAGCGGGAGTGGTCGGGAGCAGTACTTC.

CDR3 region: CASSLNKGGTDTQYF. The CDR3 DNA follows: TGTGCCAGCAGCTTAAACAAGGGGGGCACAGATACGCAGTATTTT. The chain is built from TRBV7-2 and TRBJ2-3; TRBD1 is a possible D gene (6 bases). The CDR3 sequence is 15 residues long. Germline CDR1 and CDR2: SGHTA and FQGNSA. The V and J ends lost 2 bases and 1 base respectively, with 10 bases between them.

This rearrangement joins TRBV19 to TRBJ2-1; D is possibly TRBD1 (6 bases). Trimming removed 7 bases at V and 6 bases at J, with 16 bases between. This CDR3 is built from 14 residues. Germline assignment: CDR1 LNHDA and CDR2 SQIVND (reference sequence). The CDR3 here is CASTKAGDRNEQFF. The CDR3 coding sequence is TGTGCCAGTACGAAGGCAGGGGATCGCAATGAGCAGTTCTTC.

This chain links TRBV30 with TRBJ1-1, with D possibly TRBD1 on 6 matching bases. Germline values: CDR1 GTSNPN, CDR2 SVGIG (reference sequence). Trimming shortened V by 0 bases and J by 0 bases, and 11 bases separated the two germline ends. This CDR3 region has 15 residues. CDR3 DNA sequence: TGTGCCTGGAGTGTACAGGGAGCAGTGAACACTGAAGCTTTCTTT. It yields the protein CAWSVQGAVNTEAFF. Supplemented by reference TRBV30 and TRBJ1-1, the full variable domain reads SQTIHQWPATLVQPVGSPLSLECTVEGTSNPNLYWYRQAAGRGLQLLFYSVGIGQISSEVPQNLSASRPQDRQFILSSKKLLLSDSGFYLCAWSVQGAVNTEAFFGQGTRLTVV.

The rearrangement joins TRBV7-6 to TRBJ1-3; a possible D gene is TRBD1 (5 bases). V was trimmed by 3 bases and J by 8 bases, leaving 20 bases between them. CDR1 is SGHVS and CDR2 is FNYEAQ in the germline V gene. The CDR3 runs to 16 residues. This CDR3 is CASSLGPGTAWDTIYF. CDR3 sequence (DNA): TGTGCCAGCAGCTTGGGTCCCGGGACTGCCTGGGACACCATATATTTT.

The table lists this clone with a count of one. The V and J genes are TRBV5-1 and TRBJ1-1; 10 positions agree with TRBD1. The germline V gene has CDR1 SGHRS and CDR2 YFSETQ. The CDR3 totals 15 residues. J was trimmed by 8 bases and V by 4 bases; bases with no gene match: 11. For the CDR3, the DNA is TGCGCCAGCAGCGTCACCGGGACAGGGGTTCTCGAAGCTTTCTTT. Encoded protein: CASSVTGTGVLEAFF. The full variable domain, completed using reference TRBV5-1 and TRBJ1-1, is KAGVTQTPRYLIKTRGQQVTLSCSPISGHRSVSWYQQTPGQGLQFLFEYFSETQRNKGNFPGRFSGRQFSNSRSEMNVSTLELGDSALYLCASSVTGTGVLEAFFGQGTRLTVV.

Regarding this clone: A junction end diverges from the germline sequence, so it may reflect a read error. The rearrangement links TRBV7-7 to TRBJ2-2; D unresolved. The CDR3 is made up of 14 amino acids. Germline assignment: CDR1 SSHAT and CDR2 FNYEAQ (reference sequence). The CDR3 nucleotides read TGTGCTAGCAGCTTTCTAGTAGACACCGGGGAGCTGTTTTTT. Residues: CASSFLVDTGELFF.

This chain links TRBV27 with TRBJ2-2; weak D call: TRBD1 (5 bases). The germline CDR1 and CDR2 sequences are MNHEY and SMNVEV (reference sequence). The CDR3 totals 14 residues. Trimming took off 7 bases at V and 5 bases at J, with 14 bases between the two ends. DNA of the CDR3: TGTGCCAGCACCTCTCCTAGGGGAACCGGGGAGCTGTTTTTT. This translates into CASTSPRGTGELFF.

This clone was counted a few times. V is TRBV10-1 and J is TRBJ2-7, with TRBD2 identical over 9 bases. This CDR3 region has 15 residues. V was pared by 0 bases and J by 7 bases, with 7 bases of the junction left unmatched. Germline-derived CDR1 and CDR2 are WNHNN and SYGVQD (reference sequence). This CDR3 is CASSESSGRPWEQYF. CDR3 in DNA: TGCGCCAGCAGTGAGTCTAGCGGGAGACCCTGGGAGCAGTACTTC.

V gene TRBV7-3 combines with J gene TRBJ2-1; maybe TRBD2 (5 bases). The V end lost 3 bases, the J end lost 7 bases, and 13 bases lay between the germline ends. In germline, CDR1 is SGHTA, CDR2 FQGTGA. This CDR3 region has 14 residues. The CDR3 reads CASSFLAGGNEQFF. The CDR3 nucleotides read TGTGCCAGCAGCTTTTTGGCGGGCGGGAATGAGCAGTTCTTC. Complete variable domain (other parts from reference TRBV7-3 and TRBJ2-1): GAGVSQTPSNKVTEKGKYVELRCDPISGHTALYWYRQSLGQGPEFLIYFQGTGAADDSGLPNDRFFAVRPEGSVSTLKIQRTERGDSAVYLCASSFLAGGNEQFFGPGTRLTVL.

This sequence joins TRBV5-5 and TRBJ2-7; D ambiguous. The ends were cut back, 4 bases at V and 2 bases at J, with 13 bases in the middle. The length of the CDR3 is 14 residues. Germline-derived CDR1 and CDR2 are SGHKS and YYEKEE (reference sequence). Here the CDR3 reads CASSHGTGTYEQYF. As DNA, the CDR3 is TGTGCCAGCAGCCACGGTACGGGTACCTACGAGCAGTACTTC.

The chain combines TRBV6-4 with TRBJ2-3; possibly TRBD2 for D (6 bases). Germline lookup yields CDR1 MRHNA and CDR2 SNTAGT. The V and J ends lost 0 bases and 4 bases respectively, with 8 bases between them. The CDR3 loop spans 14 amino acids. The CDR3 here is CASSDSAGPDTQYF. The CDR3 DNA reads TGTGCCAGCAGTGACTCGGCGGGACCAGATACGCAGTATTTT.

The chain links TRBV30 to TRBJ2-5, with a tentative D call TRBD1 (7 bases). The germline CDR1 and CDR2 sequences are GTSNPN and SVGIG (reference sequence). V was pared by 3 bases and J by 5 bases, with 19 bases between. This CDR3 is 15 amino acids long. The CDR3 nucleotides read TGTGCCTGGAGGACAGGGTTATCCGCGGGGGAGACCCAGTACTTC. Translating gives CAWRTGLSAGETQYF.

The chain uses TRBV4-1 and TRBJ2-7; 8 nucleotides line up with TRBD1. CDR3 size: 15 residues. Germline loops: CDR1 MGHRA, CDR2 YSYEKL. The V and J ends lost 0 bases and 6 bases, in that order; junction bases with no gene match: 7. Here the CDR3 reads CASSQDGAGGSEQYF. In nucleotides, the CDR3 is TGCGCCAGCAGCCAAGATGGCGCAGGGGGCTCCGAGCAGTACTTC.

This chain joins TRBV9 and TRBJ2-5; 8 bases fit TRBD1. CDR1 and CDR2 (germline): SGDLS, YYNGEE. V lost 3 bases and J lost 4; bases outside the gene matches: 8. This CDR3 has 15 amino acids. Here the CDR3 DNA reads TGTGCCAGCAGCGCCCAGGGGGCTTTTGGAGAGACCCAGTACTTC. Amino acid sequence: CASSAQGAFGETQYF.